These 8 T cell receptor beta chains were sequenced from one sample in a study of blood T cell repertoires in COVID-19. Some clones are missing from TCRdb's copy, which holds only in-frame ones; the method was immunoSEQ multiplex PCR. The sample shows around 88,000 clones, about 78% of them seen only once. The sample comprised peripheral blood. The receptors stem from a man aged 45-60 years who had recovered from COVID-19.

J is TRBJ2-5 and V is TRBV5-1, with 9 bases fitting TRBD2. There are 16 residues in the CDR3. Germline CDR1 SGHRS, CDR2 YFSETQ. V dropped 4 bases and J dropped 1; count of bases not matched to a gene: 8. CDR3 sequence (DNA): TGCGCCAGCAGCCTGGGACTAGCTGACTTCCAAGAGACCCAGTACTTC. This translates into CASSLGLADFQETQYF.

The chain links TRBV10-3 to TRBJ2-7; no clear D gene. CDR1 is ENHRY and CDR2 is SYGVKD in the germline V gene. This CDR3 spans 11 amino acids. The V and J ends lost 11 bases and 5 bases respectively, with 13 bases between them. The CDR3 DNA reads as TGTGCCTCCAGGCAAGGCCACGAGCAGTACTTC. It yields the protein CASRQGHEQYF.

This clone was seen a single time. This chain uses TRBV5-1 with TRBJ2-1, with 7 bases lining up with TRBD2. CDR3 size: 13 residues. Unmatched junction bases numbered 4, after V lost 0 bases and J lost 10 bases. Germline V gene data show CDR1 as SGHRS and CDR2 as YFSETQ. The chain's CDR3 is CASSLASAGEQFF. The CDR3 bases are TGCGCCAGCAGCTTGGCCTCAGCGGGGGAGCAGTTCTTC.

The chain has TRBV5-1 and TRBJ2-7, with a tentative D call TRBD2 (6 bases). V shed 0 bases and J shed 2 bases, with 12 bases lying between them. The CDR3 has 15 amino acids. Germline CDR1 and CDR2: SGHRS and YFSETQ. The CDR3 region has the DNA TGCGCCAGCAGCTTGGCCGCCGGGAGAACCTACGAGCAGTACTTC. It translates to CASSLAAGRTYEQYF. The variable domain in full, with the rest retrieved from reference TRBV5-1 and TRBJ2-7, is KAGVTQTPRYLIKTRGQQVTLSCSPISGHRSVSWYQQTPGQGLQFLFEYFSETQRNKGNFPGRFSGRQFSNSRSEMNVSTLELGDSALYLCASSLAAGRTYEQYFGPGTRLTVT.

The V and J genes are TRBV20-1 and TRBJ1-5; tentatively, D is TRBD1 (5 bases). In germline, CDR1 is DFQATT, CDR2 SNEGSKA (reference sequence). The CDR3 totals 17 residues. The V end was cut by 3 bases, the J end by 0 bases, with 18 bases between. The CDR3, as DNA: TGCAGTGCTAGTCGTTCTGGGGCAGGCCATAGCAATCAGCCCCAGCATTTT. Encoded protein: CSASRSGAGHSNQPQHF.

This clone is a singleton in its sample. V usage is TRBV18 and J usage is TRBJ2-5; TRBD2 is a possible D gene (5 bases). V was shortened by 5 bases and J by 4 bases, with 11 bases between the two germline ends. The CDR3 sequence is 13 residues long. The germline gives CDR1 KGHSH, CDR2 LQKENI. The CDR3 sequence: CASSSRTLETQYF. CDR3 coding DNA: TGTGCCAGCTCATCTCGGACTCTAGAGACCCAGTACTTC.

This chain links TRBV2 with TRBJ1-2; D is undetermined. This CDR3 comprises 15 residues. Looked up from germline, CDR1 is SNHLY and CDR2 is FYNNEI. The V and J ends lost 4 bases and 2 bases respectively, with 14 bases between them. CDR3 amino acids: CASSGRAGGNYGYTF. The CDR3 DNA is TGTGCCAGCAGTGGGAGGGCAGGCGGGAACTATGGCTACACCTTC.

The rearrangement links TRBV19 to TRBJ2-6, with 7 bases fitting TRBD1. This CDR3 spans 15 amino acids. Germline-derived CDR1 and CDR2 are LNHDA and SQIVND (reference sequence). V shed 3 bases, J shed 2 bases, and the junction held 1 base outside the gene matches. The CDR3 region is CASSITGAGANVLTF. In DNA form, the CDR3 reads TGTGCCAGTAGTATTACAGGGGCTGGGGCCAACGTCCTGACTTTC.